Listed below are T cell receptor beta chains from one sample, sequenced in a study of blood T cell repertoires in COVID-19. TCRdb's table, derived via immunoSEQ multiplex PCR, lists solely in-frame clones and lacks some. The sample consists of 140,000 to 150,000 clones, about 80% of them appearing once. Material: PBMCs or T cells enriched from blood (not recorded which). The origin of the receptors is a woman aged 45-65 years who had recovered from COVID-19. Each CDR3 is given with its conserved first and last residue. Each record gives: J gene, D gene, V gene, clone size, CDR3 length, CDR3 DNA, CDR3 protein. A D gene is named only where the DNA matches it firmly. The size of a clone is reported for some rows only, either as once, few or many, or as a class for expanded clones.

TRBJ2-3 NA TRBV24-1 NA 12 TGTGCCACCAGTGGCGGCACAGATACGCAGTATTTT CATSGGTDTQYF
TRBJ1-1 NA TRBV12-3/TRBV12-4 NA 10 TGTGCCAGCAGTGAGAGTGAAGCTTTCTTT CASSESEAFF
TRBJ2-5 NA TRBV7-7 NA 13 TGTGCCAGCAGCTTAGGCGTTGAAGAGACCCAGTACTTC CASSLGVEETQYF
TRBJ1-2 TRBD1 TRBV28 NA 13 TGTGCCAGCAGCAGAGGACAGGACTATGGCTACACCTTC CASSRGQDYGYTF
TRBJ1-1 TRBD1 TRBV7-3 NA 14 TGTGCCAGCAGCCCAGGGACAGCCCTCACTGAAGCTTTCTTT CASSPGTALTEAFF
TRBJ2-1 TRBD1 TRBV28 once 16 TGTGCCAGCAGCTCGACCGGGACAGGGGCCTACAATGAGCAGTTCTTC CASSSTGTGAYNEQFF
TRBJ2-1 TRBD2 TRBV2 NA 14 TGTGCCAGCGCTAACGGGGGGGGTTACAATGAGCAGTTCTTC CASANGGGYNEQFF
TRBJ1-1 TRBD1 TRBV11-2 NA 15 TGTGCCAGCAGCTCACCGGGACAGGGAAACACTGAAGCTTTCTTT CASSSPGQGNTEAFF
TRBJ1-1 NA TRBV5-4 few 12 TGTGCCAGCAGCTTGGAGCCCACTGAAGCTTTCTTT CASSLEPTEAFF
TRBJ2-1 NA TRBV11-2 NA 12 TGTGCCAGCAGCTTAGCGGGGAATGAGCAGTTCTTC CASSLAGNEQFF